What follows is one TCR beta chain and its context. The PCR used 60 Vbeta and 13 Jbeta primers. Libraries were prepared by immunoSEQ multiplex PCR; TCRdb keeps only in-frame clonotypes and omits some of them. The sample records 100,000 to 150,000 clones, 70% to 80% being singletons. Germline V gene sequence: CDR1 LGHNA, CDR2 YSLEER. The CDR3 is 12 amino acids. The V gene lost 3 bases and the J gene lost 11 bases, with 13 bases spanning the gap. The data were obtained in a study of cytomegalovirus exposure and HLA in healthy donors. Sequencing used PBMCs. The chain has TRBV4-3 and TRBJ1-1, with D perhaps matching TRBD1 (6 bases). This TCR derives from a woman aged 50 to 60 in good health and CMV-seropositive. The CDR3 DNA sequence: TGCGCCAGCAGCCAGGGGTGGGGGCGCGCTTTCTTT. It translates to CASSQGWGRAFF.